These T cell receptor beta chains were read from a single sample in a study of T cells after yellow fever vaccination. A single record per CDR3 protein comes from TCRdb applying MiXCR to the 5' RACE reads. The sample has over 150,000 distinct CDR3 sequences, 5.5% to 7.5% seen once. This sample comprised CD4+ T cells sorted from PBMCs, obtained on the day of the first yellow fever vaccination. These receptors came from a man younger than 35 who received the YFV17D yellow fever vaccine. The conserved cysteine and the conserved F or W are not part of the CDR3 here. The D gene is left open where the match is weak.

TRBD2	12	TRBV6-2/TRBV6-3	TRBJ2-1	ATSRSGVYNEQF
TRBD1	12	TRBV4-2	TRBJ1-1	ASSPRQGNSGAF
NA	12	TRBV5-1	TRBJ1-1	ASSLDGGARFGF
TRBD1	15	TRBV6-5	TRBJ1-2	ASSYGQGEGWSYGYT
NA	12	TRBV6-5	TRBJ1-6	ASSYSGGDSPLH
NA	15	TRBV4-3	TRBJ2-3	ASSQDPEQPRTDTQY
NA	12	TRBV18	TRBJ2-3	ASSQGQVRDTQY
TRBD1	16	TRBV10-3	TRBJ2-6	AISVGDRGRDGANVLT
NA	13	TRBV12-3/TRBV12-4	TRBJ2-2	ASSPGPTNTGELF
NA	12	TRBV20-1	TRBJ2-2	SAREEGPGGELF
NA	12	TRBV5-4	TRBJ2-7	ASSPGRQSYEQY
NA	13	TRBV4-1	TRBJ2-1	ASSSRGEGNNEQF
NA	12	TRBV27	TRBJ1-5	ASSLRGNNQPQH
NA	12	TRBV2	TRBJ2-2	ASHRNANTGELF
NA	10	TRBV7-2	TRBJ1-2	ASSFGFYGYT
NA	12	TRBV30	TRBJ1-3	AWSVPVPGNTIY
NA	14	TRBV3-1	TRBJ1-5	ASSQGRIGSNQPQH
NA	13	TRBV7-3	TRBJ2-3	ASSLPATGTDTQY
NA	10	TRBV7-9	TRBJ1-1	ASSFDNTEAF
NA	14	TRBV30	TRBJ2-4	AWTPGSYLAKNIQY
NA	13	TRBV10-3	TRBJ2-5	AISEYRGGGETQY
NA	13	TRBV7-8	TRBJ2-1	ASSLPRQAYNEQF
TRBD1	15	TRBV4-3	TRBJ2-2	ASSLQQGARNTGELF
NA	14	TRBV2	TRBJ2-2	ASSDTGTINTGELF
NA	13	TRBV6-5	TRBJ1-6	ASSYSNENYSPLH
TRBD1	9	TRBV25-1	TRBJ2-3	ASRGSYTQY
TRBD2	11	TRBV12-3/TRBV12-4	TRBJ2-4	ASSAAGVGIQY
NA	12	TRBV12-3/TRBV12-4	TRBJ2-5	ASSPTRTSETQY
TRBD1	14	TRBV24-1	TRBJ2-2	ATSDPGTGFTGELF
NA	11	TRBV20-1	TRBJ2-5	SAVWGAIETQY
NA	10	TRBV18	TRBJ2-1	ASSPYGNEQF
NA	10	TRBV6-2/TRBV6-3	TRBJ2-3	ASRQDTDTQY
NA	13	TRBV20-1	TRBJ2-3	SASSSQGFTDTQY
NA	13	TRBV5-1	TRBJ2-7	ASSSTTGFTYEQY
NA	11	TRBV18	TRBJ2-5	ASSTSEGETQY
NA	12	TRBV3-1	TRBJ1-1	ASSQGSYGTEAF
TRBD2	13	TRBV7-6	TRBJ2-5	ASSLSSGDQETQY
NA	13	TRBV6-2/TRBV6-3	TRBJ1-5	ASSPQPDSNQPQH
NA	13	TRBV20-1	TRBJ2-7	SARDPLGGPSEQY
TRBD2	17	TRBV5-1	TRBJ2-1	ASSLGFTSGGGSYNEQF
NA	10	TRBV20-1	TRBJ2-3	SAWGNTDTQY
NA	14	TRBV5-1	TRBJ2-3	ASSLTGRISTDTQY
NA	13	TRBV6-1	TRBJ2-4	ASSPGQLAKNIQY
NA	13	TRBV5-4	TRBJ2-5	ASSLASGGSETQY
TRBD1	12	TRBV3-1	TRBJ1-6	ASSQNRGGSPLH
NA	11	TRBV5-4	TRBJ2-5	ASSLDSWETQY
TRBD1	11	TRBV10-3	TRBJ1-4	AISDRGPEKLF
NA	12	TRBV3-1	TRBJ2-1	ASSQDSILREQF
TRBD1	13	TRBV5-1	TRBJ1-3	ASSRETGAGNTIY
NA	10	TRBV11-2	TRBJ1-1	ASSLAYTEAF
NA	15	TRBV5-1	TRBJ2-1	ASSLAVSGTASNEQF
NA	13	TRBV28	TRBJ1-2	ASSSPGSGGYGYT
TRBD1	13	TRBV15	TRBJ1-5	ATSRERQGNQPQH
NA	14	TRBV24-1	TRBJ2-1	ATSDWGHKALDEQF
TRBD2	16	TRBV7-6	TRBJ2-3	ASSVLTSGGYYTDTQY